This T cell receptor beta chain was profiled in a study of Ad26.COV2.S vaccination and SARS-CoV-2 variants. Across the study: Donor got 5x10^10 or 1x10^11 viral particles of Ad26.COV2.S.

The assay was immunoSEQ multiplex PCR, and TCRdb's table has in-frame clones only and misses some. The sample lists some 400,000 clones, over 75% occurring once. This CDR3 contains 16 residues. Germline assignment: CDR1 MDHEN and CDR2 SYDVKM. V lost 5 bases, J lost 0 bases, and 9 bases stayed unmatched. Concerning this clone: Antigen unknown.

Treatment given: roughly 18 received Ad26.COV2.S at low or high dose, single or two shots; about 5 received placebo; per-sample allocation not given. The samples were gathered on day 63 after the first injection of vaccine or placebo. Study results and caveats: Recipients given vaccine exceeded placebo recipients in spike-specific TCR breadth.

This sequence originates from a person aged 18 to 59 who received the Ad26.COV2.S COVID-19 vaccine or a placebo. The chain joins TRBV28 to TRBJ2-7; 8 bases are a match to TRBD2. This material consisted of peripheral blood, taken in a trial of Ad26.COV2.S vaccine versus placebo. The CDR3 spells CASSQTTSGLSYEQYF. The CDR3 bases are TGTGCCAGCAGTCAAACCACTAGCGGCCTCTCCTACGAGCAGTACTTC.